The 15 T cell receptor beta chains below come from one sample, sequenced in a study of monozygotic twins with inflammatory bowel disease. TCRdb reanalyzed the 5' RACE reads, giving one entry per CDR3 protein sequence and no DNA. This listing includes around 410,000 distinct CDR3 sequences. Sequencing was done on a sample of blood. The receptor set was obtained from a human donor with ulcerative colitis or Crohn's disease, or a healthy co-twin of an affected twin (not recorded which).

V and J are TRBV5-8 and TRBJ1-6; the D call of TRBD1 rests on TCRdb alone, since no DNA is present to check it. The CDR3 runs to 13 residues. Germline values: CDR1 SGHTS, CDR2 YDEGEE. The CDR3 loop reads CASSLQGGSPLHF.

The V gene is TRBV20-1, the J gene TRBJ1-5; the D call of TRBD1 rests on TCRdb alone, since no DNA is present to check it. Germline V CDR1 and CDR2: DFQATT, SNEGSKA (reference sequence). This CDR3 is 15 amino acids long. CDR3 sequence reads: CSATQDSNSNQPQHF.

CDR3 sequence reads: CATRPQGPANEKLFF. This chain links TRBV15 with TRBJ1-4; without DNA, the TCRdb call of TRBD1 cannot be checked. Germline values: CDR1 LNHNV, CDR2 YYDKDF (reference sequence). This CDR3 has 15 residues.

The V call is TRBV7-2, the J call TRBJ1-2; the D call from TCRdb, TRBD1, cannot be confirmed without DNA. The CDR3 consists of 15 residues. Germline-derived CDR1 and CDR2 are SGHTA and FQGNSA. CDR3 region: CASSLTLGGAGGYTF.

The genes are TRBV6-5 and TRBJ1-6; with no DNA, the TCRdb D assignment of TRBD1 cannot be verified. This CDR3 has 14 residues. The germline V gene has CDR1 MNHEY and CDR2 SVGAGI. CDR3: CASSYQGDNSPLHF.

CDR3 residues: CASRWQTGELLF. The gene calls are TRBV5-1 and TRBJ2-2. Germline CDR1 is SGHRS and CDR2 is YFSETQ. The CDR3 totals 12 residues.

This chain connects TRBV5-6 to TRBJ2-3; TCRdb gives TRBD1 as the D gene, but with no DNA this cannot be confirmed. The CDR3 is 16 residues long. The germline gives CDR1 SGHDT, CDR2 YYEEEE. The CDR3 sequence: CASSRRGRKGTDTQYF.

The V call is TRBV6-5, the J call TRBJ2-1; there is no DNA to check the TCRdb D call of TRBD2. This CDR3 is 16 amino acids long. The germline gives CDR1 MNHEY, CDR2 SVGAGI. CDR3: CASSYSGSGLYNEQFF.

V usage is TRBV29-1 and J usage is TRBJ2-5. The CDR3 runs to 16 residues. Germline V gives CDR1 SQVTM, CDR2 ANQGSEA. Here the CDR3 reads CSVEVGRGSYQETQYF.

The CDR3 sequence: CASSLGGSGAPVGTGELFF. This chain joins TRBV5-1 and TRBJ2-2; TCRdb outputs TRBD1, but without DNA this stays unchecked. The CDR3 sequence is 19 residues long. Per the germline V gene, CDR1 is SGHRS and CDR2 is YFSETQ.

The rearrangement links TRBV14 to TRBJ2-3; TCRdb's assignment of TRBD2 cannot be checked, as there is no DNA. The CDR3 covers 15 residues. The V gene's germline CDR1 is SGHDN and CDR2 FVKESK. CDR3 loop: CASSRRGRLSDTQYF.

This chain connects TRBV10-3 to TRBJ2-5. Germline CDR1 ENHRY, CDR2 SYGVKD. The CDR3 length is 13 residues. The CDR3 is CAISARVGETQYF.

This chain connects TRBV12-3 or TRBV12-4 to TRBJ1-6; TCRdb indicates TRBD1, and absent DNA this call remains unverified. This CDR3 region has 14 residues. The CDR3 region is CASTLTGLGSPLHF.

The J gene is TRBJ2-3, the V gene TRBV3-1. This CDR3 has 15 residues. CDR1 and CDR2 (germline): LGHDT, YNNKEL (reference sequence). The CDR3 sequence: CASSQGPFATDTQYF.

The rearrangement links TRBV12-3 or TRBV12-4 to TRBJ1-2; without DNA, the TCRdb call of TRBD1 cannot be checked. This CDR3 has 16 amino acids. This CDR3 is CASSPGGRRGVGGYTF.